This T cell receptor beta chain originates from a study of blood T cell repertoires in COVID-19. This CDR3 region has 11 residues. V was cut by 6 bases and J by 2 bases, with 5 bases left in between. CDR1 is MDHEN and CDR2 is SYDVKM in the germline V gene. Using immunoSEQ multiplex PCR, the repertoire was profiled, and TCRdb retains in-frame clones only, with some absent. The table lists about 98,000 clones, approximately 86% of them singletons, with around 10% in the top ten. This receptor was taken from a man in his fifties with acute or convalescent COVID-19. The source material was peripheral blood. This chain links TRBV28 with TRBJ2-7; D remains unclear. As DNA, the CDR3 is TGTGCCAGCAGCCTAACCTACGAGCAGTACTTC. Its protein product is CASSLTYEQYF.